The entry below describes one T cell receptor (beta chain). The sample is drawn from a study of control samples from healthy donors and cancer patients. TCRdb's copy holds only in-frame clones and misses some; the assay was immunoSEQ multiplex PCR. The sample consists of 75,000 to 100,000 clones, 86% of them appearing once. CDR1 and CDR2 from the germline V gene are KGHSH and LQKENI. The V segment lost 6 bases and the J segment 1 base; nucleotides outside the gene matches: 20. The length of the CDR3 is 19 residues. The sample comprised blood. The genes are TRBV18 and TRBJ2-5, with TRBD2 matching 7 bases. This clonotype was obtained from a woman in her 50s in good health. CDR3 in amino acids: CASSHRGEGESSGQETQYF. DNA for the CDR3: TGTGCCAGCTCCCACCGCGGGGAGGGAGAGTCGTCCGGCCAAGAGACCCAGTACTTC.